This T cell receptor (beta chain) originates from a study of shared clonotypes between healthy human individuals. Findings of the study overall: Estimated richness was generally greater in naive than memory subsets. Generation probabilities were higher for clonotypes shared across all four sorted-subset donors than for unshared ones. Sorted-subset sequencing, rarefaction showed, was incomplete despite large depth.

Germline CDR1 reads LNHDA; CDR2 reads SQIVND (reference sequence). The CDR3 runs 13 residues. Trimming cost V 4 bases and J 7 bases, with 10 bases left between them. A remark on this clone: Its antigen is unidentified.

The table came from immunoSEQ multiplex PCR; TCRdb's copy has only in-frame clones and leaves some out. Here the sample spans some 660,000 clones, around 73% being singletons. The material sequenced was memory CD4+ T cells sorted from blood. Subset given: CD45RA-negative fraction. The receptor comes from a woman under 40 in good health. The V call is TRBV19, the J call TRBJ1-4; the D gene is possibly TRBD1 (5 bases). CDR3 bases: TGTGCCAGTAGTACAGGGAGGGGTGAAAAACTGTTTTTT. As protein: CASSTGRGEKLFF.